These 23 T cell receptor beta chains were sequenced from one sample in a study of T cells in localized non-small cell lung cancer. Sequencing used immunoSEQ multiplex PCR; TCRdb keeps in-frame clones, though not all of them. The table includes approximately 2,600 clones, about 39% detected once. The specimen comprised lung tumor tissue, sampled before any cancer treatment. The receptor set was obtained from a male donor aged 60 or over with stage I squamous cell lung carcinoma.

This clone counts as large. This chain joins TRBV29-1 and TRBJ2-1; 7 positions agree with TRBD1. The CDR3 extends over 14 amino acids. Germline CDR1 and CDR2: SQVTM and ANQGSEA. V dropped 4 bases and J dropped 1; count of bases not matched to a gene: 4. This CDR3 reads CSVGGGGSYNEQFF. CDR3 coding DNA: TGCAGCGTTGGAGGGGGCGGGTCCTACAATGAGCAGTTCTTC.

The chain couples TRBV28 to TRBJ2-3, with 9 positions matching TRBD1. The V segment lost 5 bases and the J segment 1 base; nucleotides outside the gene matches: 10. Germline values: CDR1 MDHEN, CDR2 SYDVKM. The CDR3 totals 17 residues. The CDR3 nucleotides are TGTGCCAGCAGTCCTACCCACAGGGGGCGCGGCACAGATACGCAGTATTTT. Translation: CASSPTHRGRGTDTQYF. Full variable domain (remainder filled in from reference TRBV28 and TRBJ2-3): DVKVTQSSRYLVKRTGEKVFLECVQDMDHENMFWYRQDPGLGLRLIYFSYDVKMKEKGDIPEGYSVSREKKERFSLILESASTNQTSMYLCASSPTHRGRGTDTQYFGPGTRLTVL.

This rearrangement joins TRBV9 to TRBJ1-1, with D hard to call. Germline V lookup: CDR1 SGDLS, CDR2 YYNGEE. The V gene lost 5 bases and the J gene lost 0 bases, with 8 bases spanning the gap. The CDR3 length is 13 residues. CDR3: CASSESVNTEAFF. The CDR3 DNA follows: TGTGCCAGCAGTGAATCGGTGAACACTGAAGCTTTCTTT.

The V call is TRBV29-1, the J call TRBJ2-3, with D unclear. From germline, CDR1 is SQVTM and CDR2 ANQGSEA. Trimming cost V 6 bases and J 4 bases, with 11 bases left between them. The CDR3 totals 12 residues. The CDR3 region has the DNA TGCAGCGTCCCTCGGACCTCAGATACGCAGTATTTT. Translating it yields CSVPRTSDTQYF.

The genes are TRBV28 and TRBJ2-1; D is perhaps TRBD2 (6 bases). Trimming pared 3 bases from V and 7 bases from J, leaving 10 bases between. Germline V lookup: CDR1 MDHEN, CDR2 SYDVKM. CDR3 length equals 13 residues. CDR3 amino acids: CASSFWGENEQFF. CDR3 nucleotides: TGTGCCAGCAGTTTCTGGGGGGAAAATGAGCAGTTCTTC.

This clone was found a few times. V and J are TRBV11-3 and TRBJ1-3; 11 bases fit TRBD1. From germline, CDR1 is SGHNT and CDR2 YENEEA. J lost 2 bases, V lost 6 bases, and 3 bases had no gene match. The CDR3 loop spans 15 amino acids. CDR3 sequence (DNA): TGTGCCAGCAGTCCGGGACAGGGGGCTGGAAACACCATATATTTT. Translating gives CASSPGQGAGNTIYF.

By its share, this clone is medium-sized. The chain is built from TRBV6-8 and TRBJ1-2; TRBD1 might be the D (5 bases). V gave up 4 bases and J gave up 0 bases, with 12 bases separating them. This CDR3 is 15 amino acids long. Germline V gene data show CDR1 as MNHGY and CDR2 as SAAAGT. The CDR3 here is CASSSQAGPNYGYTF. The CDR3 DNA follows: TGTGCCAGCAGTTCCCAGGCAGGGCCTAACTATGGCTACACCTTC.

This clone qualifies as medium-sized (0.01 to 0.1%). This chain links TRBV11-3 with TRBJ2-1, with 8 bases matching TRBD1. CDR1 SGHNT and CDR2 YENEEA come from the germline V gene. J was trimmed by 6 bases and V by 2 bases; bases with no gene match: 6. This CDR3 region has 15 residues. The chain's CDR3 is CASSLQGAAVNEQFF. The DNA of the CDR3 is TGTGCCAGCAGCTTACAGGGGGCGGCAGTCAATGAGCAGTTCTTC.

The CDR3 spells CATSRGGGYTDTQYF. The CDR3 DNA is TGTGCCACCAGCAGAGGGGGTGGGTACACAGATACGCAGTATTTT. The chain carries TRBV15 and TRBJ2-3; D ambiguous. Germline CDR1 and CDR2: LNHNV and YYDKDF (reference sequence). This CDR3 contains 15 residues. V lost 1 base and J lost 2, with 10 bases in between.

This clone was detected only a few times. The chain has TRBV30 and TRBJ1-3; D gene unclear. There are 17 residues in the CDR3. The V gene's germline CDR1 is GTSNPN and CDR2 SVGIG (reference sequence). Trimming removed 3 bases from V and 0 bases from J, with 18 bases in between. CDR3 sequence reads: CAWRITAGVNSGNTIYF. CDR3 nucleotides: TGTGCCTGGAGAATAACCGCGGGAGTAAACTCTGGAAACACCATATATTTT. Full variable domain (outside the CDR3, taken from reference TRBV30 and TRBJ1-3): SQTIHQWPATLVQPVGSPLSLECTVEGTSNPNLYWYRQAAGRGLQLLFYSVGIGQISSEVPQNLSASRPQDRQFILSSKKLLLSDSGFYLCAWRITAGVNSGNTIYFGEGSWLTVV.

This clone has only a few counts. The chain couples TRBV6-8 to TRBJ2-7; 7 bases align to TRBD1. The CDR3 contains 15 residues. V shed 5 bases and J 2 bases; nucleotides not matched to a gene: 9. Germline V gives CDR1 MNHGY, CDR2 SAAAGT. In nucleotides, the CDR3 is TGTGCCAGCAGTGCAGGGGGTCCCATTACCTACGAGCAGTACTTC. It yields the protein CASSAGGPITYEQYF.

This chain joins TRBV6-8 and TRBJ1-1; 7 nucleotides align to TRBD1. J lost 6 bases, V lost 5 bases, and 9 bases had no gene match. The germline gives CDR1 MNHGY, CDR2 SAAAGT. The CDR3 length is 14 residues. CDR3 region: CASSRDRAASEAFF. CDR3 DNA sequence: TGTGCCAGCAGTCGAGACAGGGCGGCTTCTGAAGCTTTCTTT.

This chain's CDR3 is CASGLGASTDTQYF. CDR3 nucleotides: TGTGCTAGTGGTTTGGGGGCGAGCACAGATACGCAGTATTTT. The rearrangement joins TRBV12-5 to TRBJ2-3; D not certain. The ends were cut back, 1 base at V and 0 bases at J, with 5 bases in the middle. The CDR3 contains 14 residues. Germline V gene sequence: CDR1 LGHNT, CDR2 FRNRAP. The full variable domain, rest sourced from reference TRBV12-5 and TRBJ2-3, is DARVTQTPRHKVTEMGQEVTMRCQPILGHNTVFWYRQTMMQGLELLAYFRNRAPLDDSGMPKDRFSAEMPDATLATLKIQPSEPRDSAVYFCASGLGASTDTQYFGPGTRLTVL.

A few counts support this clone. The chain is built from TRBV28 and TRBJ2-3; D not certain. The V gene lost 1 base and the J gene lost 6 bases, with 5 bases spanning the gap. This CDR3 is 12 amino acids long. Germline CDR1 and CDR2: MDHEN and SYDVKM. CDR3: CASSLLSDTQYF. The CDR3 bases are TGTGCCAGCAGTTTATTGTCGGATACGCAGTATTTT.

J is TRBJ1-5 and V is TRBV19; a possible D gene is TRBD1 (5 bases). Germline CDR1 is LNHDA and CDR2 is SQIVND (reference sequence). The CDR3 extends over 13 amino acids. V was cut by 1 base and J by 5 bases, with 6 bases left in between. CDR3 DNA sequence: TGTGCCAGTAGTATAGGGGGGGATCAGCCCCAGCATTTT. Translating it yields CASSIGGDQPQHF.

The DNA of the CDR3 is TGTGCCAGCAGTGAAGGGCCAAGGGGTGAAGCTTTCTTT. Its translation is CASSEGPRGEAFF. This sequence joins TRBV6-1 and TRBJ1-1, with a possible D match to TRBD1 (5 bases). Trimming cost V 1 base and J 7 bases, with 10 bases left between them. The CDR3 runs to 13 residues. Germline CDR1 is MNHNS and CDR2 is SASEGT.

CDR3 sequence: CATSMGGDLANTGELFF. The CDR3 nucleotides are TGTGCCACCAGCATGGGAGGGGACCTCGCGAACACCGGGGAGCTGTTTTTT. The J gene is TRBJ2-2, the V gene TRBV15, with 7 nucleotides matching TRBD2. Germline V gene sequence: CDR1 LNHNV, CDR2 YYDKDF (reference sequence). V gave up 4 bases and J gave up 0 bases; unmatched junction bases: 8. CDR3 length equals 17 residues.

This clone is medium-sized (0.01 to 0.1%) in the sample. The gene calls are TRBV6-8 and TRBJ2-5, with 10 bases identical to TRBD2. V shed 5 bases, J shed 5 bases, and the junction held 8 bases outside the gene matches. The CDR3 runs 15 residues. The germline gives CDR1 MNHGY, CDR2 SAAAGT. The CDR3 protein is CASSGPSGSEETQYF. In DNA form, the CDR3 reads TGTGCCAGCAGTGGCCCTAGCGGGAGCGAGGAGACCCAGTACTTC.

This clone qualifies as medium-sized. The chain uses TRBV11-3 and TRBJ2-5; a possible D gene is TRBD2 (6 bases). Looked up from germline, CDR1 is SGHNT and CDR2 is YENEEA. V lost 3 bases and J 1 base, leaving 12 bases between the germline ends. The CDR3 consists of 15 residues. This CDR3 is CASSLAGRGQETQYF. CDR3 in DNA: TGTGCCAGCAGCTTGGCCGGGCGGGGCCAAGAGACCCAGTACTTC.

The chain uses TRBV28 and TRBJ1-2, with TRBD1 as a possible D gene (6 bases). The ends were cut back, 5 bases at V and 10 bases at J, with 17 bases in the middle. This CDR3 has 13 residues. CDR1 is MDHEN and CDR2 is SYDVKM in the germline V gene. For the CDR3, the DNA is TGTGCCAGCAGTGGGACATCCTCCCTGCCCTACACCTTC. This codes for CASSGTSSLPYTF.

With regard to this clone: Additional DNA sequences in this sample encode the identical CDR3. The chain links TRBV19 to TRBJ2-7, with D hard to call. In germline, CDR1 is LNHDA, CDR2 SQIVND (reference sequence). This CDR3 has 13 residues. V lost 1 base to trimming and J lost 2 bases, with 6 bases between them. In DNA, the CDR3 is TGTGCCAGTAGTATAGGCAGAGCCTACGAGCAGTACTTC. Its protein product is CASSIGRAYEQYF. The whole variable domain, remainder taken from reference TRBV19 and TRBJ2-7, is DGGITQSPKYLFRKEGQNVTLSCEQNLNHDAMYWYRQDPGQGLRLIYYSQIVNDFQKGDIAEGYSVSREKKESFPLTVTSAQKNPTAFYLCASSIGRAYEQYFGPGTRLTVT.

The genes are TRBV19 and TRBJ2-1; D not certain. V lost 3 bases to trimming and J lost 1 base, with 10 bases between them. Per germline, CDR1 LNHDA and CDR2 SQIVND (reference sequence). The CDR3 is 15 residues long. The CDR3 bases are TGTGCCAGTAGTATTAGTTCTATATCCTACAATGAGCAGTTCTTC. Protein sequence: CASSISSISYNEQFF. The variable domain in full, completed from reference TRBV19 and TRBJ2-1, reads DGGITQSPKYLFRKEGQNVTLSCEQNLNHDAMYWYRQDPGQGLRLIYYSQIVNDFQKGDIAEGYSVSREKKESFPLTVTSAQKNPTAFYLCASSISSISYNEQFFGPGTRLTVL.

V is TRBV19 and J is TRBJ1-2; 7 nucleotides agree with TRBD1. The CDR3 sequence is 13 residues long. V was clipped by 8 bases and J by 7 bases; unmatched bases: 10. The germline V gene encodes CDR1 LNHDA and CDR2 SQIVND (reference sequence). The DNA of the CDR3 is TGTGCCAGTCGGGACAGCCCCTCGGGTGGCTACACCTTC. Its translation is CASRDSPSGGYTF.